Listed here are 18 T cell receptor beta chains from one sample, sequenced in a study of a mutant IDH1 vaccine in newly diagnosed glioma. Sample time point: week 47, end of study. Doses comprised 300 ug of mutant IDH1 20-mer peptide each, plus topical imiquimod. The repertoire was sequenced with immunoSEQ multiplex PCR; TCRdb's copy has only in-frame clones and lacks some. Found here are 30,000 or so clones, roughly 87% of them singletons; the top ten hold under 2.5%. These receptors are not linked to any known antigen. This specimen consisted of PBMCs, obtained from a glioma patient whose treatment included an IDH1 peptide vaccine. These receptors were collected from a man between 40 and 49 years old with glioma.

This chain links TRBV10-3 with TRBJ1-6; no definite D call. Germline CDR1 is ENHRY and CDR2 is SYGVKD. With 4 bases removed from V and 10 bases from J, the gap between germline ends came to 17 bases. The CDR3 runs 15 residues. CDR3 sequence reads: CAISGEAGGPSPLHF. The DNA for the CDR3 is TGTGCCATCAGTGGGGAGGCGGGAGGCCCCTCACCCCTCCACTTT.

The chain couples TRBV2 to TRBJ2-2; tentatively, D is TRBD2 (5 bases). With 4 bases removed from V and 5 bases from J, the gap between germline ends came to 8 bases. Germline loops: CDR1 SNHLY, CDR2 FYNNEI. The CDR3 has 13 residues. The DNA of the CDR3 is TGTGCCAGCAGTGTTACTAGAACCGGGGAGCTGTTTTTT. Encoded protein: CASSVTRTGELFF.

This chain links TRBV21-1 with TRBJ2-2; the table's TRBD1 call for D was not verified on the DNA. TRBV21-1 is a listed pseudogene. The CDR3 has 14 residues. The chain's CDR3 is CAGRKGAPPGELFF. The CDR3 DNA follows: TGTGCCGGTCGTAAGGGGGCGCCCCCCGGGGAGCTGTTTTTT.

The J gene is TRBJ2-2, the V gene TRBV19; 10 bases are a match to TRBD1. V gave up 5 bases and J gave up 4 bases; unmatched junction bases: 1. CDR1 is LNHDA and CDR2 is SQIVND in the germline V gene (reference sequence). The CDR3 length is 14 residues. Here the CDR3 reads CASSRTGGTGELFF. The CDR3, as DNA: TGTGCCAGTAGTCGGACAGGGGGCACCGGGGAGCTGTTTTTT.

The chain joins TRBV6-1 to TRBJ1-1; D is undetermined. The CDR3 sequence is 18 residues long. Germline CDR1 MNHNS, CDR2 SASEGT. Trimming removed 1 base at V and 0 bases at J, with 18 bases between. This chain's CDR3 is CASSEDLGTSDVNTEAFF. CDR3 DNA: TGTGCCAGCAGTGAAGACTTGGGCACCTCAGACGTGAACACTGAAGCTTTCTTT.

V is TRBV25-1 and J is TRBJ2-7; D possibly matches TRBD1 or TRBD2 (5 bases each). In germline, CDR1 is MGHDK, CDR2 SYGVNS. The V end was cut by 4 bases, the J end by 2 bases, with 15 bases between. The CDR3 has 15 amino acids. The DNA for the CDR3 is TGTGCCAGCAGTGGGTCCCGGGGCAGGGCCTACGAGCAGTACTTC. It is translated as CASSGSRGRAYEQYF.

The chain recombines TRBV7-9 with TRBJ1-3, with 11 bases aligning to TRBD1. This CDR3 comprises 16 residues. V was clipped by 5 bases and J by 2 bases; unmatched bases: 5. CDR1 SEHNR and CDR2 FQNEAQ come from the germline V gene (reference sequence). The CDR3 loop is CASSRRGQGAGNTIYF. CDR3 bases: TGTGCCAGCAGCCGTAGGGGACAGGGGGCTGGAAACACCATATATTTT.

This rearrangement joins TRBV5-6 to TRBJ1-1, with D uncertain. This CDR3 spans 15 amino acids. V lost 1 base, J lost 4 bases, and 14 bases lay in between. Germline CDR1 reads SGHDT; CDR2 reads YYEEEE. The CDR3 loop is CASSLLGQEGTEAFF. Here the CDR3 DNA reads TGTGCCAGCAGCTTGTTGGGCCAGGAGGGCACTGAAGCTTTCTTT.

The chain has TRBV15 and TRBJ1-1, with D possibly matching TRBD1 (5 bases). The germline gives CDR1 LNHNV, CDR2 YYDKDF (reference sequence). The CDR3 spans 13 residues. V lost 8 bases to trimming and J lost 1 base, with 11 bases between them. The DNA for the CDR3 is TGTGCCACCTCCGAGGGGTGGAACACTGAAGCTTTCTTT. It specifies CATSEGWNTEAFF.

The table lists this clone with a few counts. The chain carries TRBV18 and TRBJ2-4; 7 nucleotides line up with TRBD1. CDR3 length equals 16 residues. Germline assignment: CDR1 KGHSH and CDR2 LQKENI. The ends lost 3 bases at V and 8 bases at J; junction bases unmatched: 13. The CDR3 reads CASSPTIGGVRDIQYF. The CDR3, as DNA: TGTGCCAGCTCACCCACCATAGGGGGCGTCCGTGACATTCAGTACTTC.

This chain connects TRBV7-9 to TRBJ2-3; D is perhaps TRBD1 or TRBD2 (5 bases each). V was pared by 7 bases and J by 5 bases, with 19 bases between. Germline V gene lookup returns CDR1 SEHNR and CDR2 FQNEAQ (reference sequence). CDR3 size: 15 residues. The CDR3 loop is CASTPMGELIDTQYF. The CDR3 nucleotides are TGTGCCAGCACCCCAATGGGGGAGTTAATAGATACGCAGTATTTT.

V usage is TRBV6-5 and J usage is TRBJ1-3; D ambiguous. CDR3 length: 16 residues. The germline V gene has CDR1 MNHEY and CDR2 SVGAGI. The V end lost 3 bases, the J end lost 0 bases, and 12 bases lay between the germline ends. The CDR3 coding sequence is TGTGCCAGCAGTTATTCCCCCTTCTTCTCTGGAAACACCATATATTTT. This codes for CASSYSPFFSGNTIYF.

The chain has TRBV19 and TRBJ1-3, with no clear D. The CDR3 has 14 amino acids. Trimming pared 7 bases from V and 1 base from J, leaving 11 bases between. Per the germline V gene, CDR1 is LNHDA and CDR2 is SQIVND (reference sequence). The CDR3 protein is CASNIGESGNTIYF. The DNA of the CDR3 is TGTGCCAGTAACATTGGCGAGTCTGGAAACACCATATATTTT.

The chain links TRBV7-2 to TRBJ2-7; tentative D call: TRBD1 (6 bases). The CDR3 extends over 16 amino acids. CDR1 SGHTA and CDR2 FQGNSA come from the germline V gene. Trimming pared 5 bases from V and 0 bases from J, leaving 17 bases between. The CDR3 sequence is CASSRHWDISSYEQYF. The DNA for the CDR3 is TGTGCCAGCAGCAGACACTGGGACATTAGCTCCTACGAGCAGTACTTC. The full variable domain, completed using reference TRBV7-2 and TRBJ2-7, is GAGVSQSPSNKVTEKGKDVELRCDPISGHTALYWYRQSLGQGLEFLIYFQGNSAPDKSGLPSDRFSAERTGGSVSTLTIQRTQQEDSAVYLCASSRHWDISSYEQYFGPGTRLTVT.

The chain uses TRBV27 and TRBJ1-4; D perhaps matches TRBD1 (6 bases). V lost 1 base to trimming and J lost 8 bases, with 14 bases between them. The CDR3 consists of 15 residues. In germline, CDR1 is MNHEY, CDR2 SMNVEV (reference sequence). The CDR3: CASSLLGGRREKLFF. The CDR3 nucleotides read TGTGCCAGCAGTTTATTGGGGGGGCGGAGAGAAAAACTGTTTTTT.

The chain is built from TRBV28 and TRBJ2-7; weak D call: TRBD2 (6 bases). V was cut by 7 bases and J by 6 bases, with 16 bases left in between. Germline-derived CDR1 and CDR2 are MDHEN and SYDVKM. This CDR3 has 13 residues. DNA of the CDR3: TGTGCCAGCACCCCCCTAGCGCAACTCGAGCAGTACTTC. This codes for CASTPLAQLEQYF.

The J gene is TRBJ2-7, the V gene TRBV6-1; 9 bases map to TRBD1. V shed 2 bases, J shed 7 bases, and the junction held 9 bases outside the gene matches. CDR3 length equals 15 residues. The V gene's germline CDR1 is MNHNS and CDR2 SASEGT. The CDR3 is CASSETGTGFEEQYV. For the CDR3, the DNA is TGTGCCAGCAGTGAAACCGGGACAGGGTTTGAAGAGCAGTACGTC.

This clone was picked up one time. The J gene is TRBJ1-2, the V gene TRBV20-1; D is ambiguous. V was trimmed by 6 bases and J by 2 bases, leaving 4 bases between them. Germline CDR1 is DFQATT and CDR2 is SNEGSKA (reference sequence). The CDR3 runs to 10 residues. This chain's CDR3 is CSARNYGYTF. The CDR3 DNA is TGCAGTGCCAGGAACTATGGCTACACCTTC.